This T cell receptor (beta chain) was sequenced for a study of identical twins. The V end was cut by 5 bases, the J end by 6 bases, with 13 bases between. CDR3 size: 13 residues. TCRdb fed the 5' RACE reads into MiXCR, producing one record per CDR3 protein. Altogether approximately 240,000 distinct CDR3 sequences are present, more than 12% being singletons, with the ten largest covering around 9%. Points on this clonotype: The antigen remains undetermined.

General study points: Modelling underestimated the level of out-of-frame TCR alpha sharing observed in monozygotic twins. The study based its conclusions on cross-sectional statistical analysis and did not follow the same donors.

V is TRBV12-3 or TRBV12-4 and J is TRBJ2-5; D is unresolved. This clonotype originated in a young woman in good health. Sequencing was done on a sample of memory (CD45RO+) T cells sorted from blood. CDR3 sequence reads: CASSQATVQTQYF. For the CDR3, the DNA is TGTGCCAGCAGTCAGGCGACCGTCCAGACCCAGTACTTC.